The text below deals with one T cell receptor beta chain. The antigen it recognizes is unknown. Base-call qualities are not available, and no considerably larger clone is one nucleotide away. This sample was taken from a study of blood T cell repertoires in COVID-19 (dated by TCRdb to the early 2020s). For the wider study: Samples from collaborators originated in the United States, Italy and Spain and spanned both the acute and convalescent phases of COVID-19. The prospective study material was composed of cDNA or gDNA derived from T cells, B-cell-depleted T cells, or PBMCs. Samples came from the ongoing ImmuneRACE study (first 160 participants) plus 1,254 subjects from 6 global collaborators. A de-identified subject ID, COVID-19 status, age in years and sex were almost always included in the sample metadata. Where HLA class I and class II types were available, the types were taken from metadata supplied by the sample provider, not from assay-based typing. The repertoires were released in a freely available public database intended as a resource for research on the immune response to SARS-CoV-2. Subjects who had been exposed to COVID-19, were actively infected with it, or had recovered from it provided the deeply sampled blood TCRbeta repertoires that made up the dataset.

The immunoSEQ Assay, a bias-controlled multiplex PCR, was used to amplify TCRbeta CDR3 regions from genomic DNA. Processing in the source paper ran as follows. The number of nucleated cells in each sample was estimated by amplification of reference gene primers within the assay. To quantify the absolute abundance of each unique TCRbeta CDR3 rearrangement, sequence reads were collapsed and filtered. For each sample, productive Simpson clonality was calculated by taking the square root of Simpson's diversity index across productive rearrangements. Here the immuneACCESS table is served through TCRdb, limited to in-frame sequences with V and J called. Missing clones are a known gap in these copies; in checked studies unresolved V genes cover under half, and the rest lacks a known reason. V, J and clone size are taken as reported in that table, and D and trimming were inferred from the DNA itself. The sample profile shows fewer than 130,000 clones; roughly four fifths of them were found once. The ten most abundant clones make up 16% of the sample.

The collaborating institutions used their own protocols to collect whole blood in K2EDTA tubes. For TCRbeta analysis, collaborators shipped samples as frozen whole blood, isolated PBMCs, or DNA extracted from either of those sample types. What the study reported, not specific to this receptor: The amount of clinical and demographic metadata varied by source and participant and was provided uncurated.

Looking up the germline V gene (reference sequence) yields CDR1 LNHDA and CDR2 SQIVND. At the junction V is shortened by 2 bases and J by 5 bases, with 10 bases in between. Including the terminal cysteine and phenylalanine, the CDR3 comprises 14 residues. Only the CDR3 part of the read is kept: 42 bases, read in frame from the first base. Recombination linked TRBV19 to TRBJ1-5; TRBD1 could be the D gene, as 5 bases match. The clonotype comes from a woman aged 55-70 years with acute or convalescent COVID-19. The sample taken for sequencing was peripheral blood. The DNA reads TGTGCCAGTAGTATACTGGGGGGGGATCAGCCCCAGCATTTT. This yields the protein CASSILGGDQPQHF.